These 14 T cell receptor beta chains were sequenced from one sample in a study of Graves' ophthalmopathy and Graves' hyperthyroidism. Investigators amplified TCR beta CDR3 regions from RNA transcripts. HTBI primers were used in a first-round RT-PCR, which preceded a second-round multiplex PCR. One entry per CDR3 protein, called by TCRdb with MiXCR from the multiplex PCR reads. The data contain hundreds of thousands of distinct CDR3 sequences, around 14% of them singletons. The sequenced sample was blood. These receptors all stem from a woman in her 30s with Graves' ophthalmopathy.

The V and J genes are TRBV28 and TRBJ2-7, with no clear D. Germline CDR1 is MDHEN and CDR2 is SYDVKM. CDR3 length equals 14 residues. Trimming left V 6 bases short and J 3 bases short, with 15 bases between. The CDR3 DNA reads as TGTGCCAGCAGCCTTCCGTGGCACGGCTACGAGCAGTACTTC. Translating it yields CASSLPWHGYEQYF.

This clonotype was found many times. The chain recombines TRBV19 with TRBJ2-5; TRBD1 matches 8 bases. The CDR3 consists of 14 residues. Germline V gene sequence: CDR1 LNHDA, CDR2 SQIVND (reference sequence). V was clipped by 6 bases and J by 5 bases; unmatched bases: 8. CDR3 protein: CASSLGQADETQYF. CDR3 nucleotide sequence: TGTGCCAGTAGCCTGGGACAGGCCGACGAGACCCAGTACTTC.

This clonotype was observed once. The V gene is TRBV11-2, the J gene TRBJ2-5; D may be TRBD1 (7 bases). V lost 5 bases to trimming and J lost 5 bases, with 24 bases between them. From germline, CDR1 is SGHAT and CDR2 FQNNGV. This CDR3 is 17 amino acids long. The CDR3 loop reads CASSQRGGGAHKETQYF. Here the CDR3 DNA reads TGTGCCAGCAGCCAAAGAGGGGGCGGGGCCCACAAGGAGACCCAGTACTTC. Combining the CDR3 with reference TRBV11-2 and TRBJ2-5 gives the whole variable domain EAGVAQSPRYKIIEKRQSVAFWCNPISGHATLYWYQQILGQGPKLLIQFQNNGVVDDSQLPKDRFSAERLKGVDSTLKIQPAKLEDSAVYLCASSQRGGGAHKETQYFGPGTRLLVL.

This clonotype was detected ten times or more. The chain joins TRBV20-1 to TRBJ2-5; 14 bases map to TRBD2. After removal of 4 bases from V and 5 bases from J, the junction contained 3 bases not matched to a gene. The germline V gene encodes CDR1 DFQATT and CDR2 SNEGSKA (reference sequence). The CDR3 runs 14 residues. CDR3 amino acids: CSATGLAGDETQYF. DNA of the CDR3: TGCAGTGCTACGGGACTAGCGGGAGACGAGACCCAGTACTTC.

In its sample, this clonotype was seen many times. The chain joins TRBV6-1 to TRBJ2-2; the D gene is possibly TRBD1 (7 bases). V lost 11 bases and J 7 bases, leaving 20 bases between the germline ends. CDR1 and CDR2 from the germline V gene are MNHNS and SASEGT. The CDR3 consists of 14 residues. CDR3 sequence reads: CAVRGTERGGELFF. The DNA of the CDR3 is TGTGCCGTACGGGGGACAGAAAGGGGCGGGGAGCTGTTTTTT.

Ten or more counts support this clonotype. CDR3 sequence (DNA): TGTGCCAGCAGGAGACTAGCGGGGGAGGAGACCCAGTACTTC. Translated: CASRRLAGEETQYF. The gene calls are TRBV6-2 or TRBV6-3 and TRBJ2-5; 12 nucleotides agree with TRBD2. The germline CDR1 and CDR2 sequences are MNHEY and SVGEGT. This CDR3 has 14 amino acids. The J segment lost 5 bases and the V segment lost 6 bases, leaving 4 bases of the junction unmatched.

This clonotype was counted many times. The chain recombines TRBV7-2 with TRBJ2-7; 13 bases agree with TRBD2. Losses at the gene ends were 0 bases for V and 4 bases for J; bases not matched to a gene: 3. CDR3 size: 16 residues. Germline V CDR1 and CDR2: SGHTA, FQGNSA. The CDR3 DNA reads TGTGCCAGCAGCTTAGCAGGGACTAGCGGGAAGTACGAGCAGTACTTC. Translated, it gives CASSLAGTSGKYEQYF.

This clonotype was recorded at least ten times. The CDR3 loop is CAWRVQETQYF. CDR3 in DNA: TGTGCCTGGAGAGTTCAAGAGACCCAGTACTTC. The rearrangement joins TRBV30 to TRBJ2-5; D gene ambiguous. The V gene's germline CDR1 is GTSNPN and CDR2 SVGIG (reference sequence). The CDR3 has 11 amino acids. The V end lost 3 bases, the J end lost 2 bases, and 4 bases lay between the germline ends. Based on the CDR3 plus reference TRBV30 and TRBJ2-5, the full variable domain is SQTIHQWPATLVQPVGSPLSLECTVEGTSNPNLYWYRQAAGRGLQLLFYSVGIGQISSEVPQNLSASRPQDRQFILSSKKLLLSDSGFYLCAWRVQETQYFGPGTRLLVL.

At least ten counts were recorded for this clonotype. The J gene is TRBJ1-6, the V gene TRBV2; possibly TRBD1 for D (6 bases). CDR3 size: 13 residues. Trimming took off 8 bases at V and 10 bases at J, with 15 bases between the two ends. Germline lookup yields CDR1 SNHLY and CDR2 FYNNEI. The CDR3 sequence is CASLDRSSSPLHF. The CDR3 region has the DNA TGTGCCAGCCTCGACAGGTCAAGCTCACCCCTCCACTTT.

This chain's CDR3 is CSAPAGLAGATRETQYF. Written as DNA, the CDR3 is TGCAGTGCCCCGGCGGGGCTAGCGGGCGCAACAAGAGAGACCCAGTACTTC. This chain links TRBV20-1 with TRBJ2-5; 8 bases match TRBD2. This CDR3 comprises 17 residues. Trimming removed 6 bases from V and 4 bases from J; junction bases left unmatched: 19. Looked up from germline, CDR1 is DFQATT and CDR2 is SNEGSKA (reference sequence).

This clonotype was seen ten or more times. A much larger clonotype is one base distant, so this may be a read error. V is TRBV6-5 and J is TRBJ1-5; no definite D call. The CDR3 runs 15 residues. CDR1 and CDR2 from the germline V gene are MNHEY and SVGAGI. This CDR3 reads CAGSYLAGQDQPQHF. The CDR3 DNA follows: TGTGCCGGCAGTTACCTCGCCGGCCAGGATCAGCCCCAGCATTTT.

This clonotype was found many times. V and J are TRBV6-5 and TRBJ2-6; D perhaps matches TRBD1 (6 bases). The germline CDR1 and CDR2 sequences are MNHEY and SVGAGI. With 6 bases removed from V and 0 bases from J, the gap between germline ends came to 12 bases. The CDR3 totals 16 residues. CDR3 amino acids: CASRTGKTSGANVLTF. DNA of the CDR3: TGTGCCAGCAGGACAGGAAAAACCTCTGGGGCCAACGTCCTGACTTTC.

In its sample, this clonotype was seen many times. As DNA, the CDR3 is TGTGCCAGCAGTTACCCCGGGACAGCGGCCACTGAAGCTTTCTTT. This encodes CASSYPGTAATEAFF. The chain uses TRBV6-5 and TRBJ1-1; 7 positions agree with TRBD1. The CDR3 has 15 residues. Germline CDR1 is MNHEY and CDR2 is SVGAGI. V shed 2 bases and J 4 bases; nucleotides not matched to a gene: 7.

In this sample, this clonotype turned up many times. CDR3 sequence reads: CASSLAGTGAQETQYF. CDR3 nucleotides: TGTGCCAGCAGCTTAGCCGGGACAGGGGCCCAAGAGACCCAGTACTTC. The chain employs TRBV7-2 and TRBJ2-5; TRBD1 agrees at 10 bases. This CDR3 region has 16 residues. With 0 bases clipped from V and 1 base from J, the junction kept 2 bases outside the gene matches. Germline lookup yields CDR1 SGHTA and CDR2 FQGNSA.